This TCR beta chain was identified during a study of blood T cell repertoires in COVID-19. Study information: Samples representing acute and convalescent COVID-19 were sourced from the United States, Italy and Spain. Sources were T cells, B-cell-depleted T cells, or PBMCs; the material itself was cDNA or gDNA.

Per the study methods: Reference gene primer amplification yielded estimated nucleated cell counts. Repertoires were generated with immunoSEQ multiplex PCR, while TCRdb's copy carries only in-frame clones and drops some. Clone size and V and J calls were adopted from that table, with D and trimming inferred from the DNA. The sample has around 110,000 clones; approximately 86% are singletons. CDR3 size: 18 residues. V was trimmed by 0 bases and J by 5 bases, leaving 20 bases between them. CDR1 is SGHDN and CDR2 is FVKESK in the germline V gene. The sequence was collected from a man aged 40-49 years with acute or convalescent COVID-19. V is TRBV14 and J is TRBJ2-1, with D tentatively TRBD2 (6 bases). Material for sequencing was peripheral blood. The CDR3 DNA follows: TGTGCCAGCAGCCAAGATTATCCGGGACGCTGGGAGGACAATGAGCAGTTCTTC. As protein: CASSQDYPGRWEDNEQFF.